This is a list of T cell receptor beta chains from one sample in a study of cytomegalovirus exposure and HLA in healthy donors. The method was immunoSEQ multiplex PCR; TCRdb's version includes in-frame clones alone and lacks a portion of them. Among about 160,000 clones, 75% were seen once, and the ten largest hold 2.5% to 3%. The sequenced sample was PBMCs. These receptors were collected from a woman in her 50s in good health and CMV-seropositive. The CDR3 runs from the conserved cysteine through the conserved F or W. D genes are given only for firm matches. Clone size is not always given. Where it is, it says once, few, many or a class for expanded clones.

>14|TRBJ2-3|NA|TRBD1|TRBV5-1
TGCGCCAGCAGCTTGACAGGGGTGGGAGATACGCAGTATTTT
CASSLTGVGDTQYF
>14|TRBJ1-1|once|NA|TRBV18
TGTGCCAGCTCGGATTTACGGGGGAACACTGAAGCTTTCTTT
CASSDLRGNTEAFF
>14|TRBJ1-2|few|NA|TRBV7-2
TGTGCCAGCAGCTTAGTTGGGGGGGCAGGCGGCTACACCTTC
CASSLVGGAGGYTF
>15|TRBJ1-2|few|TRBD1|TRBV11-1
TGTGCCAGCAGCCTAGGGGGCACAGTAAACTATGGCTACACCTTC
CASSLGGTVNYGYTF
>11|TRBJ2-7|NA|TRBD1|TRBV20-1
TGCAGTGCGCCACAGGGGAACGAGCAGTACTTC
CSAPQGNEQYF
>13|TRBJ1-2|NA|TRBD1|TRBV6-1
TGTGCCAGCAGGGGGACAGTTAACTATGGCTACACCTTC
CASRGTVNYGYTF
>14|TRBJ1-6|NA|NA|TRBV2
TGTGCCAGCGGTGGTAGGGTGAGGGGGTCACCCCTCCACTTT
CASGGRVRGSPLHF
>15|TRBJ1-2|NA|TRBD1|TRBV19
TGTGCCAGTAGCAGGGACAGGGGGCCAGACTATGGCTACACCTTC
CASSRDRGPDYGYTF
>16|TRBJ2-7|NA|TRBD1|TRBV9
TGTGCCAGCAGCGAAGGAGCCGGGACAGGGTCCTACGAGCAGTACTTC
CASSEGAGTGSYEQYF
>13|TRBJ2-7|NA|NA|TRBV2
TGTGCCAGCAGTGAACCCAGGGTCCACGAGCAGTACTTC
CASSEPRVHEQYF
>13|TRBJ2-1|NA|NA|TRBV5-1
TGCGCCAGCAATACCGGCTCCTACAATGAGCAGTTCTTC
CASNTGSYNEQFF
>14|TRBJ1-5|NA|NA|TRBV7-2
TGTGCCAGCAGCCCTAGGAATAGCAATCAGCCCCAGCATTTT
CASSPRNSNQPQHF
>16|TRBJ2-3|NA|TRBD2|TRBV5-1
TGCGCCAGCAGCCCCCCCGGGGCGGGGGACACAGATACGCAGTATTTT
CASSPPGAGDTDTQYF
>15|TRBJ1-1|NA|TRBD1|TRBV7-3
TGTGCCAGCAGGAAACCGGGACAGTGGAACACTGAAGCTTTCTTT
CASRKPGQWNTEAFF
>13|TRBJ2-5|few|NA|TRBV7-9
TGTGCCAGCAGCTTGACAGTACAAGAGACCCAGTACTTC
CASSLTVQETQYF
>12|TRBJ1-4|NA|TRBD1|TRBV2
TGTGCCAGCCAGGACAGGGGTGAAAAACTGTTTTTT
CASQDRGEKLFF
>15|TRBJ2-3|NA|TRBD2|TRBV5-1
TGCGCCAGCAGCAACGGGACTAGCAATGTGGATACGCAGTATTTT
CASSNGTSNVDTQYF
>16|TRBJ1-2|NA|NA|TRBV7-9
TGTGCCAGCAGCTTACGGGTCCAGCCTGTTGGCTATGGCTACACCTTC
CASSLRVQPVGYGYTF
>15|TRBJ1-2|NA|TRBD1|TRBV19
TGTGCCAGTAGTATAGTGACAGGGGGCGTATATGGCTACACCTTC
CASSIVTGGVYGYTF
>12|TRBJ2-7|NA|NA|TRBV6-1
TGTGCCAGCTCCGTGAGGTTGGACGAGCAGTACTTC
CASSVRLDEQYF
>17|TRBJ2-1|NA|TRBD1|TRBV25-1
TGTGCCAGCAGTGATCTCGAAACAGCTAAACAGGGGAATGAGCAGTTCTTC
CASSDLETAKQGNEQFF
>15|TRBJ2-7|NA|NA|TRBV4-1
TGCGCCAGCAGCCAGCAGGTTCTCCTGCCCTACGAGCAGTACTTC
CASSQQVLLPYEQYF
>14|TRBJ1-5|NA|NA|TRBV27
TGTGCCAGCAGTTGGGGGCCGACTAATCAGCCCCAGCATTTT
CASSWGPTNQPQHF
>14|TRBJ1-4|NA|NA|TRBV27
TGTGCCAGCAGTAGCGGGACCGGGCCAGGAAAACTGTTTTTT
CASSSGTGPGKLFF
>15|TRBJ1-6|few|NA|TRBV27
TGTGCCAGCAGTTTAGGGCCAGCCAACAATTCACCCCTCCACTTT
CASSLGPANNSPLHF
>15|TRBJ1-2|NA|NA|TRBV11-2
TGTGCCAGCAGCCCATACGAGGGGGAGAACTATGGCTACACCTTC
CASSPYEGENYGYTF
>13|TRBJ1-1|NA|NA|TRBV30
TGTGCCTGGACCGTGGACAGGAACACTGAAGCTTTCTTT
CAWTVDRNTEAFF
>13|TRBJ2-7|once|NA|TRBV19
TGTGCCAGTAGTATTAGGGACTCCTACGAGCAGTACTTC
CASSIRDSYEQYF
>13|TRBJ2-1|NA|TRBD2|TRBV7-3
TGTGCCAGCAGCGCGGGGGTCGGGGGGGAGCAGTTCTTC
CASSAGVGGEQFF
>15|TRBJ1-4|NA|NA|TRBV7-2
TGTGCCAGCAGCTTACAGGGCGGGGCGGGTGAAAAACTGTTTTTT
CASSLQGGAGEKLFF
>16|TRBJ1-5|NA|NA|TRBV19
TGTGCCAGTAGTATAGATAATCTCCCTCGCAATCAGCCCCAGCATTTT
CASSIDNLPRNQPQHF
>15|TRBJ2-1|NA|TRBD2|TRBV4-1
TGCGCCAGCAGCACCACTAGCGGGGGGGCCTATGAGCAGTTCTTC
CASSTTSGGAYEQFF
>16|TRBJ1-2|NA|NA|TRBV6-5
TGTGCCAGCAGTTACTCGTTCTCAGGGAATAACTATGGCTACACCTTC
CASSYSFSGNNYGYTF
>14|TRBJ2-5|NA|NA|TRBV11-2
TGTGCCAGCAGCTCAAGGAAAGAGGGAGAGACCCAGTACTTC
CASSSRKEGETQYF
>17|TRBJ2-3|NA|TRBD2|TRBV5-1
TGCGCCAGCAGGTGGACTAGCGGGGGGGCCGAGCCTGATACGCAGTATTTT
CASRWTSGGAEPDTQYF
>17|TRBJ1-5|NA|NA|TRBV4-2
TGTGCCAGCAGCCAAGGGACCGCGGGTGGGGTGGATCAGCCCCAGCATTTT
CASSQGTAGGVDQPQHF
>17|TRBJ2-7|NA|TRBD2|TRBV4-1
TGCGCCAGCAGCCTAGATGGACTAGCGGGGGGCCTGAGCGAGCAGTACTTC
CASSLDGLAGGLSEQYF
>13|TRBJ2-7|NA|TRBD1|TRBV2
TGTGCCAGCAGTCGTGGACAGGGTGGCGAGCAGTACTTC
CASSRGQGGEQYF
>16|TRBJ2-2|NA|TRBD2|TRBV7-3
TGTGCCAGCAGCTCCAGATCTAGCGGGGGGGCCGGGGAGCTGTTTTTT
CASSSRSSGGAGELFF
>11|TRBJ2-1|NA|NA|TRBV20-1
TGCAGTGCTAGTGGAGGGCATGAGCAGTTCTTC
CSASGGHEQFF
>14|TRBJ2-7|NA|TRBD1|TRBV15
TGTGCCACCAGACGGGACAGGAGCTCCTACGAGCAGTACTTC
CATRRDRSSYEQYF
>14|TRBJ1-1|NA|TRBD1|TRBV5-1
TGCGCCAGCAGCAGGGACAGGGGGGCCACTGAAGCTTTCTTT
CASSRDRGATEAFF
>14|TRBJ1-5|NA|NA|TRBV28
TGTGCCAGTTCCCGACAAGGTGGCAATCAGCCCCAGCATTTT
CASSRQGGNQPQHF
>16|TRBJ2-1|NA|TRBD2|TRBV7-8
TGTGCCAGCAGCGCGCTAGCGGGGGGATCCTACAATGAGCAGTTCTTC
CASSALAGGSYNEQFF
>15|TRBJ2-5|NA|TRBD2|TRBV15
TGTGCCACCAGCAGAGGGGGGGGGATTGGAGAGACCCAGTACTTC
CATSRGGGIGETQYF
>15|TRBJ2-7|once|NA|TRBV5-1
TGCGCCAGCAGCTTCGGCGGGAAGAGCTCCTACGAGCAGTACTTC
CASSFGGKSSYEQYF
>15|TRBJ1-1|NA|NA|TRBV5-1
TGCGCCAGCAGCCCGGGACAACCAGGCGACACTGAAGCTTTCTTT
CASSPGQPGDTEAFF
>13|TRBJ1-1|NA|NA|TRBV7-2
TGTGCCAGCAGCTTACCGGACAGATTTGAAGCTTTCTTT
CASSLPDRFEAFF
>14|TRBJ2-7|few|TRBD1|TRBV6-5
TGTGCCAGCAGTTATTCAGGGGGTGTCGACGAGCAGTACTTC
CASSYSGGVDEQYF
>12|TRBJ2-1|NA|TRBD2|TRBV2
TGTGCCAGCAGCAATAGCGGGGGAGAGCAGTTCTTC
CASSNSGGEQFF
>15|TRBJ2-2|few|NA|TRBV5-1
TGCGCCAGCAGCTCCAGTCAGTCCCCCACCGGGGAGCTGTTTTTT
CASSSSQSPTGELFF
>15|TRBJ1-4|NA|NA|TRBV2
TGTGCCAGCATCTCCCAGGGGCTTGAGGACGAAAAACTGTTTTTT
CASISQGLEDEKLFF
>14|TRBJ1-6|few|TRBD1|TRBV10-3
TGTGCCACTCGACCGGGACAGGGGGATTCACCCCTCCACTTT
CATRPGQGDSPLHF
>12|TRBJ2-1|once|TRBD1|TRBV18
TGTGCCAGCTCCCGACAGGGGAATGAGCAGTTCTTC
CASSRQGNEQFF
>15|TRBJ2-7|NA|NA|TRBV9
TGTGCCAGCAGCCCCCACCCGCAGGGGATTAGTGAGCAGTACTTC
CASSPHPQGISEQYF
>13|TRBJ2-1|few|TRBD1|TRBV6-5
TGTGCCAGCAGACGGACAGGGGCAACCGAGCAGTTCTTC
CASRRTGATEQFF
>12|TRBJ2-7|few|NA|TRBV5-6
TGTGCCAGCAGCCTTCAGGACTACGAGCAGTACTTC
CASSLQDYEQYF